The sequence of this TCR beta chain was determined in a study of blood T cell repertoires in COVID-19 (dated by TCRdb to the early 2020s). With regard to the full study: Collaborator samples came from the United States, Italy and Spain and covered acute and convalescent phases of COVID-19. Subjects who had been exposed to COVID-19, were actively infected with it, or had recovered from it provided the deeply sampled blood TCRbeta repertoires that made up the dataset. Sample metadata almost always included a de-identified subject ID, COVID-19 status, age in years and sex. Where available, HLA class I and class II types were obtained from metadata supplied by the sample provider rather than from assay-based typing. The repertoires were made available in a free public database intended to serve as a resource for research on the immune response to SARS-CoV-2. The material from the prospective study consisted of cDNA or gDNA derived from T cells, B-cell-depleted T cells, or PBMCs. The samples were drawn from the first 160 participants of the ongoing ImmuneRACE study and from over 950 subjects provided by 6 global collaborators. Broad study findings and their caveats: How much clinical and demographic metadata was included differed by source and by participant, and the metadata was provided uncurated.

TCRbeta CDR3 regions were amplified from genomic DNA using the immunoSEQ Assay, a bias-controlled multiplex PCR. The study's own analysis went as follows. Nucleated cell counts per sample were estimated from amplification of reference gene primers within the assay. To quantify the absolute abundance of each unique TCRbeta CDR3 rearrangement, sequence reads were collapsed and filtered. For each sample, productive Simpson clonality was calculated as the square root of Simpson's diversity index over productive rearrangements. Held by TCRdb, this immuneACCESS table contains in-frame sequences only and omits some clones. Under half of the omission traces to an unresolved V gene where checked; the cause of the rest is unknown. The D gene and trimming were derived from the DNA, and the V and J assignments and clone size from that table. For this sample the table gives approximately 180,000 clones, of which approximately 85% were detected only once. Of the sample, approximately 10% falls within the top ten clones.

This clone was picked up a small number of times. No cognate antigen has been identified for it. No clone much larger than this one lies a single base away; base qualities are absent. The collaborating institutions used their own protocols to collect whole blood in K2EDTA tubes. For TCRbeta analysis, collaborators shipped samples as frozen whole blood, isolated PBMCs, or DNA extracted from either of those sample types. Via the germline V gene, CDR1 is SNHLY and CDR2 FYNNEI. A distance of 9 bases separates the germline ends of V and J, which lose 4 bases and 7 bases respectively. The CDR3 sequence holds 12 residues, the cysteine and phenylalanine included. This entry keeps only the CDR3 DNA: 36 bases, framed from base 1.

Material for sequencing was peripheral blood. In this chain, TRBV2 is recombined with TRBJ2-3; the D gene identity is not certain. This sequence originates from a human donor with active or convalescent COVID-19. The donor label of this sample is uncertain. The CDR3 sequence is CASSVAVNTQYF. The DNA sequence follows: TGTGCCAGCAGTGTGGCCGTCAATACGCAGTATTTT.